What follows is one TCR beta chain and its context. This receptor's antigen is unknown. No base-level quality is on record; no much larger clone is a single base apart. The data stem from a study of cytomegalovirus exposure and HLA in healthy donors (dated by TCRdb to 2017 to 2019). Broadly, across the study: The roughly 670 repertoires of the first cohort and the 95 to 150 validation repertoires were produced on the same platform, according to a later analysis. The study aimed to test whether signatures of past pathogen exposure could be identified by cataloging public T cell receptors. A separate validation cohort of roughly 130 different subjects was used in addition to the approximately 610-subject first cohort. To predict cytomegalovirus infection status, the study combined high-throughput TCR immunosequencing, statistical association of individual TCRs with disease status, and machine learning. What the authors observed across the whole study: A few of the identified cytomegalovirus-associated TCR beta chains were confirmed in vitro to be specific for cytomegalovirus antigens. While some public TCRs were present in many individuals, most TCR sequences turned up only very rarely across donors. It was suggested by the authors that the approach could potentially be generalized to other disease states and immunological phenotypes. All 120 or so repertoires were used to score co-occurrence in the validation cohort in a later analysis, because that analysis had no HLA typing for the cohort. Cytomegalovirus status was reported to be diagnosed by the classifier with high specificity and sensitivity in both the original and validation cohorts. The study gave a list of 150 to 200 TCR beta chains associated with cytomegalovirus. A later analysis found that TCRs clustered in the first cohort also tended to co-occur in the 120 validation repertoires, with approximately 93% of cluster scores above 0.

Taken from the germline V gene, the CDR1 and CDR2 loops are SGHRS and YFSETQ. Trimmed from V: 4 bases; trimmed from J: 10 bases; junction bases lacking a gene match: 12. From its cysteine to its phenylalanine, the CDR3 spans 16 amino acids. Of the read, only the CDR3 DNA is kept; its 48 bases are in frame from base 1. Library creation used the immunoSEQ multiplex PCR assay. The original methods were these. A statistical classification framework was built to diagnose cytomegalovirus status from the catalog of TCR beta chain sequences. TCRdb took over this immuneACCESS table, retaining in-frame rearrangements with V and J assigned. Such tables are incomplete; in checked studies, under half of the missing clones stem from an unresolved V gene, and the remainder is unexplained. V and J calls and clone size are given by that table; D and trimming were obtained from the DNA. This sample holds about 200,000 clones; around 80% were observed only once. Around 1.2% of the sample lies in the top ten.

Separate from the approximately 700-subject first cohort, the validation cohort of 120 subjects was the group to which the donors belonged. This chain is built from TRBV5-1 and TRBJ2-1; TRBD2 agrees with 12 junctional bases. Source material: PBMCs. The TCR was taken from a woman aged 25 to 39 in good health and CMV-seronegative. The DNA sequence follows: TGCGCCAGCAGCCCCAGACTAGCGGGAGTCGGAGTAGAGCAGTTCTTC. Its amino acids are CASSPRLAGVGVEQFF.